This TCR beta chain is drawn from a study of CD8 T cell repertoires and HIV-1 epitope variants. Looking at the study overall: Enriched T cells were co-cultured with equal autologous T cell-negative cells.

Libraries were prepared by immunoSEQ multiplex PCR; TCRdb keeps only in-frame clonotypes and omits some of them. This sample yields over 5,000 clones, of which roughly 60% are seen a single time; about 39% belongs to the top ten. Overall study results and limits: Beta chains alone show antigen proliferation, not cytokine profile or function. Nine TCR beta clonotypes were antigen-specific, 6 or 7 apparently recognizing autologous or escape variants.

Trimming took 4 bases from V and 4 from J, leaving 14 bases between them. This CDR3 is built from 14 residues. Germline loops: CDR1 SGHDT, CDR2 YYEEEE. As to this clone: What it recognizes is unknown.

The receptor's source is a male donor with HIV. The V gene is TRBV5-6, the J gene TRBJ1-2, with TRBD1 as a possible D gene (5 bases). Sequencing was performed on cultured CD8+ T cells derived from PBMCs. The chain's CDR3 is CASSLPDRLYGYTF. The CDR3 DNA is TGTGCCAGCAGCCTCCCCGACAGACTCTATGGCTACACCTTC.